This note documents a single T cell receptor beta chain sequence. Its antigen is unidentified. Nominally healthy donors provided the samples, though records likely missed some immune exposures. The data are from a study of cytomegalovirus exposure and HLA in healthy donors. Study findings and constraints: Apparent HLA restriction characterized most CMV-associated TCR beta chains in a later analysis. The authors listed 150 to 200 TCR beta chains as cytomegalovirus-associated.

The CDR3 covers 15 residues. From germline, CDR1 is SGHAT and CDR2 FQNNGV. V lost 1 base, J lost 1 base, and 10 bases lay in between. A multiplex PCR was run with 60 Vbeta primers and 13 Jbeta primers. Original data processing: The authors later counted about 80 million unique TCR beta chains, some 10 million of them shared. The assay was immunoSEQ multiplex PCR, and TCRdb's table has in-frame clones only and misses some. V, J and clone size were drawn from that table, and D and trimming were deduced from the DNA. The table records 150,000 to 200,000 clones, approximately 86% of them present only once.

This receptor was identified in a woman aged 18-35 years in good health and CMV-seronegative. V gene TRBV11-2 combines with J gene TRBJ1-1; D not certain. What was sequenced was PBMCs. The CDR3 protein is CASSLGRGSNTEAFF. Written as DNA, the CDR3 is TGTGCCAGCAGCTTAGGACGGGGATCGAACACTGAAGCTTTCTTT. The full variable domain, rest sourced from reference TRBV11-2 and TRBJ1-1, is EAGVAQSPRYKIIEKRQSVAFWCNPISGHATLYWYQQILGQGPKLLIQFQNNGVVDDSQLPKDRFSAERLKGVDSTLKIQPAKLEDSAVYLCASSLGRGSNTEAFFGQGTRLTVV.